The 17 T cell receptor beta chains reported below all come from one sample, sequenced in a study of cytomegalovirus exposure and HLA in healthy donors. TCRdb's copy holds only in-frame clones and misses some; the assay was immunoSEQ multiplex PCR. The sample lists 150,000 to 200,000 clones, around nine tenths seen once, with approximately 2.1% in the top ten. The specimen sequenced was PBMCs. Receptors originate from a woman younger than 30 in good health and CMV-seronegative.

The chain links TRBV5-1 to TRBJ1-1, with 7 bases identical to TRBD1. This CDR3 is 13 amino acids long. The germline V gene encodes CDR1 SGHRS and CDR2 YFSETQ. The trim removed 4 bases at V and 7 bases at J, leaving 7 bases unmatched. CDR3 bases: TGCGCCAGCAGCGTCAGGTGGGACAGTGAAGCTTTCTTT. Amino acids: CASSVRWDSEAFF.

This clone has only a few counts. The chain recombines TRBV5-1 with TRBJ2-5, with a tentative D call TRBD2 (7 bases). The ends were cut back, 5 bases at V and 7 bases at J, with 12 bases in the middle. Per the germline V gene, CDR1 is SGHRS and CDR2 is YFSETQ. This CDR3 region has 12 residues. The CDR3 region has the DNA TGCGCCAGCAGACCAGGGGAGGGGACCCAGTACTTC. It codes for CASRPGEGTQYF.

This chain connects TRBV7-9 to TRBJ2-1; 7 nucleotides match TRBD2. The J segment lost 10 bases and the V segment lost 5 bases, leaving 8 bases of the junction unmatched. The V gene's germline CDR1 is SEHNR and CDR2 FQNEAQ (reference sequence). This CDR3 has 13 amino acids. The CDR3 reads CASSGPAGREQFF. CDR3 sequence (DNA): TGTGCCAGCAGCGGGCCAGCGGGGAGGGAGCAGTTCTTC.

The rearrangement joins TRBV29-1 to TRBJ1-1; no definite D call. CDR1 is SQVTM and CDR2 is ANQGSEA in the germline V gene. The CDR3 totals 12 residues. The CDR3 loop reads CLVRGMNTEAFF. The CDR3 nucleotides read TGCCTGGTTCGAGGCATGAACACTGAAGCTTTCTTT.

The J gene is TRBJ1-2, the V gene TRBV4-3; 10 bases match TRBD1. Germline V lookup: CDR1 LGHNA, CDR2 YSLEER. The CDR3 totals 17 residues. With 2 bases clipped from V and 4 bases from J, the junction kept 10 bases outside the gene matches. CDR3 residues: CASSQPFRQGAPYGYTF. DNA for the CDR3: TGCGCCAGCAGCCAACCCTTCCGACAGGGGGCCCCCTATGGCTACACCTTC.

This chain uses TRBV5-4 with TRBJ1-5; a possible D gene is TRBD1 (6 bases). Germline CDR1 SGHNT, CDR2 YYREEE (reference sequence). This CDR3 has 14 residues. Deletions cut 2 bases from V and 2 bases from J, with 8 bases between. The CDR3 nucleotides are TGTGCCAGCAGCTTACAGGGAGGCAATCAGCCCCAGCATTTT. Its translation is CASSLQGGNQPQHF.

V usage is TRBV27 and J usage is TRBJ2-3; 9 nucleotides align to TRBD1. Germline V gene data show CDR1 as MNHEY and CDR2 as SMNVEV (reference sequence). This CDR3 comprises 18 residues. Trimming at V came to 2 bases and at J to 1 base, leaving 10 bases not matched to a gene. The CDR3 bases are TGTGCCAGCAGTTTACGGACAGGGGACTCTGGTGGCACAGATACGCAGTATTTT. It is translated as CASSLRTGDSGGTDTQYF.

This clone was seen more than once but under ten times. CDR3 sequence: CASSLRGRPNQPQHF. The CDR3, as DNA: TGCGCCAGCAGCCTCCGGGGTCGGCCCAATCAGCCCCAGCATTTT. The chain combines TRBV4-1 with TRBJ1-5; D remains unclear. The CDR3 spans 15 residues. V shed 4 bases and J shed 3 bases, with 13 bases lying between them. Germline CDR1 reads MGHRA; CDR2 reads YSYEKL.

The chain has TRBV7-9 and TRBJ2-1; tentative D call: TRBD2 (6 bases). The germline CDR1 and CDR2 sequences are SEHNR and FQNEAQ (reference sequence). The CDR3 spans 12 residues. V was pared by 7 bases and J by 14 bases, with 18 bases between. CDR3 coding DNA: TGTGCCAGCACACTTAGCCGGGACTTAGAGTTCTTC. Translated: CASTLSRDLEFF.

The chain recombines TRBV28 with TRBJ1-5, with no clear D. The germline V gene encodes CDR1 MDHEN and CDR2 SYDVKM. The CDR3 length is 12 residues. Trimming cost V 6 bases and J 3 bases, with 6 bases left between them. As DNA, the CDR3 is TGTGCCAGCAGGCTAGCCAATCAGCCCCAGCATTTT. Translating gives CASRLANQPQHF.

The V call is TRBV7-9, the J call TRBJ2-7, with D maybe TRBD1 (6 bases). The V gene lost 5 bases and the J gene lost 4 bases, with 12 bases spanning the gap. CDR3 size: 13 residues. CDR1 is SEHNR and CDR2 is FQNEAQ in the germline V gene (reference sequence). The CDR3 reads CASSQDSHYEQYF. The CDR3 nucleotides read TGTGCCAGCAGCCAGGACAGTCATTACGAGCAGTACTTC. Variable domain in full (rest from reference TRBV7-9 and TRBJ2-7): DTGVSQNPRHKITKRGQNVTFRCDPISEHNRLYWYRQTLGQGPEFLTYFQNEAQLEKSRLLSDRFSAERPKGSFSTLEIQRTEQGDSAMYLCASSQDSHYEQYFGPGTRLTVT.

The rearrangement joins TRBV27 to TRBJ2-7, with TRBD1 matching 7 bases. Trimming took 5 bases from V and 2 from J; bases not matched to a gene: 6. Germline V gene sequence: CDR1 MNHEY, CDR2 SMNVEV (reference sequence). The CDR3 covers 14 residues. This CDR3 is CASSVTGMAYEQYF. DNA of the CDR3: TGTGCCAGCAGTGTGACAGGGATGGCCTACGAGCAGTACTTC.

The chain carries TRBV6-1 and TRBJ2-1, with 10 bases fitting TRBD2. The V gene end was trimmed by 5 bases and the J gene end by 7 bases; junction bases not matched to a gene: 5. The germline gives CDR1 MNHNS, CDR2 SASEGT. The CDR3 contains 14 residues. Here the CDR3 reads CASSSSGSPNEQFF. The CDR3 DNA follows: TGTGCCAGCAGTTCTAGCGGGAGTCCTAATGAGCAGTTCTTC.

The V gene is TRBV5-4, the J gene TRBJ2-2; D unclear. Trimming pared 4 bases from V and 5 bases from J, leaving 15 bases between. The germline V gene encodes CDR1 SGHNT and CDR2 YYREEE (reference sequence). The CDR3 runs 15 residues. The CDR3 loop is CASSRPSDSTGELFF. DNA of the CDR3: TGTGCCAGCAGCCGACCCTCAGACTCTACCGGGGAGCTGTTTTTT.

The chain uses TRBV7-8 and TRBJ1-1; TRBD1 matches 10 bases. The CDR3 is 18 amino acids. CDR1 SGHVS and CDR2 FQNEAQ come from the germline V gene. The V gene end was trimmed by 4 bases and the J gene end by 1 base; junction bases not matched to a gene: 12. CDR3 region: CASSSTFPGQGTNTEAFF. The CDR3, as DNA: TGTGCCAGCAGCTCAACTTTCCCGGGACAGGGGACGAACACTGAAGCTTTCTTT.

J is TRBJ2-3 and V is TRBV9; 7 bases align to TRBD1. The trim removed 4 bases at V and 2 bases at J, leaving 7 bases unmatched. CDR1 SGDLS and CDR2 YYNGEE come from the germline V gene. The length of the CDR3 is 15 residues. For the CDR3, the DNA is TGTGCCAGCAGCCTGACAGGGAAGGTCACAGATACGCAGTATTTT. It is translated as CASSLTGKVTDTQYF.

The rearrangement links TRBV5-4 to TRBJ1-2, with D perhaps TRBD1 (6 bases). CDR3 length: 13 residues. V shed 3 bases and J shed 4 bases, with 10 bases lying between them. Germline-derived CDR1 and CDR2 are SGHNT and YYREEE (reference sequence). DNA for the CDR3: TGTGCCAGCAGCTGGACAGTTTCCTATGGCTACACCTTC. Protein sequence: CASSWTVSYGYTF.